Listed here are 26 T cell receptor beta chains from one sample, sequenced in a study of blood T cell repertoires in COVID-19. Sequenced by immunoSEQ multiplex PCR; TCRdb stores in-frame clones only, minus some. The sample lists some 320,000 clones, 90% occurring once. The source material was PBMCs or T cells enriched from blood (not recorded which). The receptor set was obtained from a man aged 55-75 years who had recovered from COVID-19.

The DNA for the CDR3 is TGTGCCAGCAGCGTAGAAGGGCAAGGGGCTGAAGCTTTCTTT. Translation: CASSVEGQGAEAFF. This chain links TRBV9 with TRBJ1-1, with a weak D call TRBD1 (5 bases). The CDR3 totals 14 residues. CDR1 is SGDLS and CDR2 is YYNGEE in the germline V gene. V lost 0 bases and J 6 bases, leaving 12 bases between the germline ends.

This chain connects TRBV19 to TRBJ1-1, with TRBD1 identical over 9 bases. Germline V lookup: CDR1 LNHDA, CDR2 SQIVND (reference sequence). J was trimmed by 11 bases and V by 8 bases; bases with no gene match: 9. The CDR3 has 12 amino acids. The CDR3 here is CASRDRDRAAFF. For the CDR3, the DNA is TGTGCCAGTCGCGACCGGGACAGGGCTGCTTTCTTT.

To note about this clone: At one end the junction does not follow the germline gene, possibly because of a read error. This sequence joins TRBV11-3 and TRBJ1-1; D ambiguous. This CDR3 has 12 amino acids. Germline V gene data show CDR1 as SGHNT and CDR2 as YENEEA. Written as DNA, the CDR3 is TGTGCCAGCAGCTTAAAAGTCTCACGAGTACGGTGG. Its translation is CASSLKVSRVRW.

The chain carries TRBV4-1 and TRBJ1-5; 7 bases are a match to TRBD1. The CDR3 contains 16 residues. V was pared by 0 bases and J by 10 bases, with 12 bases of the junction left unmatched. The germline CDR1 and CDR2 sequences are MGHRA and YSYEKL. For the CDR3, the DNA is TGCGCCAGCAGCCAAGACGGACAGGCCTTAGGCAGCCCCCAGCATTTT. It specifies CASSQDGQALGSPQHF.

V is TRBV5-4 and J is TRBJ2-2; D unresolved. Germline V lookup: CDR1 SGHNT, CDR2 YYREEE (reference sequence). The CDR3 sequence is 17 residues long. V lost 0 bases and J 1 base, leaving 13 bases between the germline ends. Written as DNA, the CDR3 is TGTGCCAGCAGCTTGGCGTTGAACAGTATGAACACCGGGGAGCTGTTTTTT. This sequence encodes CASSLALNSMNTGELFF. Based on the CDR3 plus reference TRBV5-4 and TRBJ2-2, the full variable domain is ETGVTQSPTHLIKTRGQQVTLRCSSQSGHNTVSWYQQALGQGPQFIFQYYREEENGRGNFPPRFSGLQFPNYSSELNVNALELDDSALYLCASSLALNSMNTGELFFGEGSRLTVL.

Concerning this clone itself: The sample contains more than one DNA sequence encoding this CDR3. The V and J genes are TRBV5-1 and TRBJ1-1, with 7 bases lining up with TRBD1. The CDR3 runs to 13 residues. V shed 5 bases, J shed 3 bases, and the junction held 4 bases outside the gene matches. The germline V gene has CDR1 SGHRS and CDR2 YFSETQ. The CDR3 loop is CASRYTGDTEAFF. CDR3 sequence (DNA): TGCGCCAGCAGGTATACAGGGGACACTGAAGCTTTCTTT.

This chain uses TRBV7-6 with TRBJ1-5; 7 bases agree with TRBD1. The junction had 5 bases not matched to a gene; V was cut back by 5 bases and J by 7 bases. The CDR3 spans 13 residues. Germline values: CDR1 SGHVS, CDR2 FNYEAQ. CDR3 region: CASSLTGVQPQHF. CDR3 DNA sequence: TGTGCCAGCAGCCTCACAGGGGTGCAGCCCCAGCATTTT. The complete variable domain, with remaining parts taken from reference TRBV7-6 and TRBJ1-5, reads GAGVSQSPRYKVTKRGQDVALRCDPISGHVSLYWYRQALGQGPEFLTYFNYEAQQDKSGLPNDRFSAERPEGSISTLTIQRTEQRDSAMYRCASSLTGVQPQHFGDGTRLSIL.

V is TRBV28 and J is TRBJ1-4; the match to TRBD1 covers 9 bases. In germline, CDR1 is MDHEN, CDR2 SYDVKM. Trimming removed 2 bases from V and 7 bases from J; junction bases left unmatched: 8. This CDR3 has 16 amino acids. The CDR3 DNA sequence: TGTGCCAGCAGTTTACCGGTGACAGGGGGAAGTGAAAAACTGTTTTTT. Amino acid sequence: CASSLPVTGGSEKLFF. The complete variable domain, with remaining parts taken from reference TRBV28 and TRBJ1-4, reads DVKVTQSSRYLVKRTGEKVFLECVQDMDHENMFWYRQDPGLGLRLIYFSYDVKMKEKGDIPEGYSVSREKKERFSLILESASTNQTSMYLCASSLPVTGGSEKLFFGSGTQLSVL.

This chain uses TRBV5-4 with TRBJ2-1, with TRBD2 identical over 14 bases. The CDR3 totals 17 residues. V lost 4 bases to trimming and J lost 1 base; unmatched junction nucleotides: 4. CDR1 and CDR2 from the germline V gene are SGHNT and YYREEE (reference sequence). The CDR3 DNA is TGTGCCAGCAGCCCGGGGACTAGCGGGAGTTCCTACAATGAGCAGTTCTTC. Protein: CASSPGTSGSSYNEQFF.

The chain joins TRBV20-1 to TRBJ1-2, with 10 bases fitting TRBD1. V trimming: 3 bases; J trimming: 7 bases; junction bases outside the gene matches: 14. This CDR3 has 16 amino acids. Germline V gene lookup returns CDR1 DFQATT and CDR2 SNEGSKA (reference sequence). The CDR3 nucleotides read TGCAGTGCTAGTTCCGGGACAGGGGCCACCCTTTCTGGCTACACCTTC. It encodes CSASSGTGATLSGYTF.

On this clone itself: The sample contains more than one DNA sequence encoding this CDR3. This chain uses TRBV19 with TRBJ2-5, with D maybe TRBD2 (6 bases). Trimming cost V 3 bases and J 5 bases, with 10 bases left between them. Germline CDR1 is LNHDA and CDR2 is SQIVND (reference sequence). The CDR3 covers 13 residues. The CDR3 protein is CASSIGGVETQYF. CDR3 DNA sequence: TGTGCCAGTAGTATCGGGGGAGTGGAGACCCAGTACTTC.

The V and J genes are TRBV18 and TRBJ1-2; weak D call: TRBD1 (6 bases). The CDR3 length is 15 residues. Trimming stripped 1 base from V and 2 bases from J, with 11 bases between. CDR1 and CDR2 from the germline V gene are KGHSH and LQKENI. The DNA for the CDR3 is TGTGCCAGCTCACCACAGCCAGGGACAAACTATGGCTACACCTTC. It yields the protein CASSPQPGTNYGYTF.

The chain joins TRBV18 to TRBJ2-7; tentatively, D is TRBD2 (5 bases). This CDR3 has 13 amino acids. Trimming shortened V by 2 bases and J by 6 bases, and 11 bases separated the two germline ends. CDR1 is KGHSH and CDR2 is LQKENI in the germline V gene. CDR3 DNA sequence: TGTGCCAGCTCACCAGACCTAGCATCCGAGCAGTACTTC. Translated: CASSPDLASEQYF.

This clone was seen once. This chain joins TRBV7-9 and TRBJ2-7; weak D call: TRBD1 (6 bases). This CDR3 has 14 amino acids. Trimming took off 7 bases at V and 2 bases at J, with 15 bases between the two ends. The germline V gene has CDR1 SEHNR and CDR2 FQNEAQ (reference sequence). Here the CDR3 DNA reads TGTGCCAGCACTGGACAGTACGCACCCTACGAGCAGTACTTC. Its protein product is CASTGQYAPYEQYF.

The J gene is TRBJ2-7, the V gene TRBV7-8; 14 nucleotides align to TRBD2. The CDR3 consists of 15 residues. Trimming at V came to 5 bases and at J to 6 bases, leaving 6 bases not matched to a gene. Germline assignment: CDR1 SGHVS and CDR2 FQNEAQ. CDR3 coding DNA: TGTGCCAGCAGCCCCTGGACTAGCGGGGGGAGCGAGCAGTACTTC. As protein: CASSPWTSGGSEQYF.

The chain joins TRBV9 to TRBJ2-1; TRBD2 might be the D (6 bases). The CDR3 totals 16 residues. The germline CDR1 and CDR2 sequences are SGDLS and YYNGEE. V gave up 0 bases and J gave up 2 bases, with 12 bases separating them. The CDR3: CASSVELRDPYNEQFF. DNA for the CDR3: TGTGCCAGCAGCGTAGAGTTGCGGGACCCCTACAATGAGCAGTTCTTC.

The chain has TRBV7-3 and TRBJ1-1; TRBD1 aligns across 8 bases. The CDR3 sequence is 14 residues long. The V gene end was trimmed by 5 bases and the J gene end by 3 bases; junction bases not matched to a gene: 5. From germline, CDR1 is SGHTA and CDR2 FQGTGA. The CDR3 loop is CASSRQGTDTEAFF. In DNA form, the CDR3 reads TGTGCCAGCAGCCGACAGGGGACAGACACTGAAGCTTTCTTT.

V is TRBV5-1 and J is TRBJ1-2; 7 positions match TRBD1. Germline V lookup: CDR1 SGHRS, CDR2 YFSETQ. The V segment lost 4 bases and the J segment 2 bases; nucleotides outside the gene matches: 11. The CDR3 runs 16 residues. The CDR3 nucleotides are TGCGCCAGCAGCGACTGGGGACAGCGGAGAAACTATGGCTACACCTTC. Translated, it gives CASSDWGQRRNYGYTF.

The V and J genes are TRBV4-2 and TRBJ2-3; 11 nucleotides match TRBD2. CDR3 length: 18 amino acids. Germline loops: CDR1 LGHNA, CDR2 YNFKEQ. The V and J ends lost 4 bases and 4 bases, in that order; junction bases with no gene match: 13. The CDR3 loop reads CASSPRDSSGGDSDTQYF. CDR3 nucleotides: TGTGCCAGCAGCCCCCGGGATAGTAGCGGGGGGGACTCAGATACGCAGTATTTT.

This clone was detected once. The chain links TRBV5-5 to TRBJ1-1, with 7 positions matching TRBD1. Germline CDR1 and CDR2: SGHKS and YYEKEE (reference sequence). V lost 5 bases, J lost 2 bases, and 9 bases stayed unmatched. The CDR3 spans 15 residues. The CDR3 sequence is CASSQTGTANTEAFF. CDR3 nucleotides: TGTGCCAGCAGTCAAACCGGGACAGCTAACACTGAAGCTTTCTTT.

CDR3: CASGQGIGELFF. As DNA, the CDR3 is TGTGCCAGCGGACAGGGAATCGGGGAGCTGTTTTTT. The chain couples TRBV25-1 to TRBJ2-2; 8 bases are a match to TRBD1. With V trimmed by 8 bases and J by 7 bases, 3 bases remained unmatched. CDR3 size: 12 residues. Germline loops: CDR1 MGHDK, CDR2 SYGVNS.

This clone was counted a single time. This CDR3 is CASSQEAGYNSPLHF. In DNA, the CDR3 is TGCGCCAGCAGCCAAGAGGCAGGCTATAATTCACCCCTCCACTTT. The chain employs TRBV4-1 and TRBJ1-6, with D hard to call. This CDR3 comprises 15 residues. The V and J ends lost 0 bases and 3 bases respectively, with 6 bases between them. Germline CDR1 and CDR2: MGHRA and YSYEKL.

The chain couples TRBV9 to TRBJ2-1, with 7 bases aligning to TRBD2. V was pared by 6 bases and J by 5 bases, with 8 bases of the junction left unmatched. The CDR3 loop spans 14 amino acids. The germline gives CDR1 SGDLS, CDR2 YYNGEE. The CDR3 reads CASNSPAGDNEQFF. The CDR3 nucleotides are TGTGCCAGCAATTCACCTGCGGGGGACAATGAGCAGTTCTTC.

V and J are TRBV13 and TRBJ2-7; a weak D match, TRBD2 (6 bases). This CDR3 has 14 amino acids. V was shortened by 3 bases and J by 5 bases, with 14 bases between the two germline ends. The V gene's germline CDR1 is PRHDT and CDR2 FYEKMQ (reference sequence). In DNA form, the CDR3 reads TGTGCCAGCAGCTTCCGGGACTCCCGCGACGAGCAGTACTTC. Translated: CASSFRDSRDEQYF.

This clone was seen only once. CDR3: CASKEEKLQETQYF. DNA for the CDR3: TGCGCCAGCAAGGAGGAGAAACTGCAAGAGACCCAGTACTTC. The rearrangement links TRBV23-1 to TRBJ2-5, with D maybe TRBD2 (5 bases). TRBV23-1 is identified as an open reading frame with a role that is uncertain. This CDR3 has 14 amino acids. V shed 7 bases and J shed 2 bases, with 14 bases lying between them.

As for this clone: Other DNA sequences in the same sample also yield this CDR3. V usage is TRBV9 and J usage is TRBJ2-1, with D possibly TRBD2 on 6 matching bases. There are 15 residues in the CDR3. CDR1 is SGDLS and CDR2 is YYNGEE in the germline V gene. V was pared by 1 base and J by 1 base, with 9 bases between. This chain's CDR3 is CASSVLAGSYNEQFF. The CDR3 DNA reads TGTGCCAGCAGCGTACTCGCGGGATCCTACAATGAGCAGTTCTTC.